This is a list of T cell receptor beta chains from one sample in a study of graft-versus-host responses after intestinal transplantation. Measured with immunoSEQ multiplex PCR; TCRdb has only the in-frame clones, and not every one. Of 86,000 or so clones detected, under 95% appear once; the ten largest clones hold 5% to 6.5%. The antigens of these receptors remain unknown. The source material was unstimulated CD8+ T cells sorted from spleen or lymph node cells, sampled before intestinal transplant. These receptors were collected from a human donor who received an intestinal transplant. CDR3s include the opening cysteine and the closing phenylalanine or tryptophan. The order of the fields is V gene, D gene, CDR3 length, CDR3 protein. D genes are given only for firm matches.

v_call: TRBV2; d_call: .; cdr3_length: 12; cdr3_aa: CASRDPLHPLHF
v_call: TRBV19; d_call: .; cdr3_length: 13; cdr3_aa: CASSLRAYNEQFF
v_call: TRBV6-5; d_call: TRBD2; cdr3_length: 15; cdr3_aa: CASSQGLAGEETQYF
v_call: TRBV5-7; d_call: TRBD2; cdr3_length: 16; cdr3_aa: CASSSIGLAGPYEQYF
v_call: TRBV9; d_call: TRBD1; cdr3_length: 15; cdr3_aa: CASSGQGANTGELFF
v_call: TRBV10-3; d_call: TRBD2; cdr3_length: 17; cdr3_aa: CAIGRTGTSGGGYEQYF
v_call: TRBV27; d_call: .; cdr3_length: 15; cdr3_aa: CASSLLGYGANVLTF
v_call: TRBV7-9; d_call: TRBD2; cdr3_length: 18; cdr3_aa: CASSPELAGGPAVNEQFF
v_call: TRBV28; d_call: .; cdr3_length: 13; cdr3_aa: CASSFTGFNEQFF
v_call: TRBV5-4; d_call: .; cdr3_length: 16; cdr3_aa: CASSPGGRYGYNEQFF
v_call: TRBV7-9; d_call: TRBD2; cdr3_length: 18; cdr3_aa: CASSLPASRTSGTDTQYF
v_call: TRBV7-6; d_call: TRBD2; cdr3_length: 16; cdr3_aa: CASSSDTSGTWYEQYF
v_call: TRBV28; d_call: .; cdr3_length: 17; cdr3_aa: CASSLGARVFVDDQAFF
v_call: TRBV11-1; d_call: TRBD2; cdr3_length: 15; cdr3_aa: CASSLASGSTNEQFF
v_call: TRBV7-6; d_call: .; cdr3_length: 14; cdr3_aa: CASSSGGINQPQHF
v_call: TRBV7-9; d_call: TRBD2; cdr3_length: 15; cdr3_aa: CASSSQTSGQETQYF
v_call: TRBV2; d_call: .; cdr3_length: 14; cdr3_aa: CASSGENSNQPQHF
v_call: TRBV7-9; d_call: TRBD2; cdr3_length: 16; cdr3_aa: CASSSSGTSGHNEQFF
v_call: TRBV27; d_call: .; cdr3_length: 17; cdr3_aa: CASSPPFSGLGNTEAFF
v_call: TRBV10-3; d_call: .; cdr3_length: 15; cdr3_aa: CAISEWRYRVYEQFF
v_call: TRBV6-6; d_call: .; cdr3_length: 13; cdr3_aa: CAATETVNTEAFF
v_call: TRBV2; d_call: .; cdr3_length: 16; cdr3_aa: CASSNTAGTANNEQFF